Sequencing of this T cell receptor beta chain was carried out in a study of early T cells in non-severe SARS-CoV-2 infection. Study at large: Bulk RNA isolated from unsorted whole blood underwent sequencing; chains were not paired.

From germline, CDR1 is DFQATT and CDR2 SNEGSKA (reference sequence). Trimming stripped 5 bases from V and 1 base from J, with 9 bases between. The CDR3 covers 12 residues. A remark on this clonotype: Because it lacks the conserved phenylalanine or tryptophan at the end, this CDR3 is likely a read error.

The TCR library protocol attached unique molecular identifiers to the individual cDNA molecules. TCRdb re-analysed the 5' RACE reads in MiXCR, keeping a single row per CDR3 protein. The table shows roughly 25,000 distinct CDR3 sequences, with less than 5% occurring only once. The sample taken for sequencing was whole blood. The sequence came from an adult who was a healthcare worker with PCR-confirmed SARS-CoV-2 infection or an uninfected control (not recorded which). V gene TRBV20-1 combines with J gene TRBJ2-7, with a weak D call TRBD1 (6 bases). The CDR3 DNA reads as TGCAGTGCTCCAGACAGGTCCTACGAGCAGTACTTG. It encodes CSAPDRSYEQYL.